This TCR beta chain was profiled in a study of cytomegalovirus exposure and HLA in healthy donors. Germline CDR1 and CDR2: SGHRS and YFSETQ. This CDR3 is built from 16 residues. The V end lost 0 bases, the J end lost 5 bases, and 17 bases lay between the germline ends. Findings of the study overall: In a later analysis, a missense DCLRE1C variant was linked to TCR beta V- and J-gene trimming. A later analysis, which compared TCR beta chains of equal frequency, found the HLA-associated ones more clonally expanded.

The PCR had 60 Vbeta and 13 Jbeta primers. The method was immunoSEQ multiplex PCR; TCRdb's version includes in-frame clones alone and lacks a portion of them. The sample lists 25,000 to 30,000 clones, less than 70% occurring once. To note about this clone: Its antigen remains unidentified.

Sequencing was performed on PBMCs. The J gene is TRBJ1-1, the V gene TRBV5-1; a possible D gene is TRBD1 (5 bases). The sequence was collected from a male donor in good health and CMV-seropositive. CDR3 amino acids: CASSLEVGLKGTEAFF. Written as DNA, the CDR3 is TGCGCCAGCAGCTTGGAAGTGGGACTGAAAGGGACTGAAGCTTTCTTT.